The 18 T cell receptor beta chains reported below all come from one sample, sequenced in a study of blood T cell repertoires in COVID-19. Produced via immunoSEQ multiplex PCR; TCRdb's table is partial and in-frame only. Here the sample spans around 270,000 clones, about 90% being singletons. Sequencing used PBMCs or T cells enriched from blood (not recorded which). These receptors originate from a woman aged 40 to 50 who had been exposed to COVID-19.

This chain links TRBV9 with TRBJ1-2, with 7 bases identical to TRBD1. V trimming: 3 bases; J trimming: 3 bases; junction bases outside the gene matches: 14. The CDR3 loop spans 17 amino acids. CDR1 and CDR2 from the germline V gene are SGDLS and YYNGEE. In nucleotides, the CDR3 is TGTGCCAGCAGCGAGAGCTACCGACAGGGAACGGACTATGGCTACACCTTC. This codes for CASSESYRQGTDYGYTF.

The chain combines TRBV30 with TRBJ1-3; the D is unclear. The CDR3 loop spans 13 amino acids. The V gene lost 4 bases and the J gene lost 2 bases, with 9 bases spanning the gap. Germline V gene lookup returns CDR1 GTSNPN and CDR2 SVGIG (reference sequence). CDR3 sequence reads: CAWNRETGNTIYF. The CDR3 DNA follows: TGTGCCTGGAACCGGGAGACTGGAAACACCATATATTTT. The entire variable domain, with the rest obtained from reference TRBV30 and TRBJ1-3, is as follows: SQTIHQWPATLVQPVGSPLSLECTVEGTSNPNLYWYRQAAGRGLQLLFYSVGIGQISSEVPQNLSASRPQDRQFILSSKKLLLSDSGFYLCAWNRETGNTIYFGEGSWLTVV.

The chain couples TRBV4-1 to TRBJ2-3; D is possibly TRBD2 (6 bases). The V end was cut by 6 bases, the J end by 5 bases, with 18 bases between. This CDR3 region has 15 residues. CDR1 is MGHRA and CDR2 is YSYEKL in the germline V gene. The CDR3 reads CASSDGGLLLDTQYF. The CDR3 nucleotides are TGCGCCAGCAGTGACGGGGGTCTGTTATTAGATACGCAGTATTTT.

The V call is TRBV6-5, the J call TRBJ1-2; 7 bases align to TRBD1. This CDR3 is built from 14 residues. V gave up 6 bases and J gave up 0 bases; unmatched junction bases: 4. Germline CDR1 reads MNHEY; CDR2 reads SVGAGI. CDR3 in amino acids: CASRPGQTNYGYTF. CDR3 bases: TGTGCCAGCAGGCCGGGACAGACTAACTATGGCTACACCTTC.

This clone was counted between two and nine times. The chain is built from TRBV5-4 and TRBJ2-5; 8 bases align to TRBD1. The trim removed 3 bases at V and 3 bases at J, leaving 4 bases unmatched. Germline values: CDR1 SGHNT, CDR2 YYREEE (reference sequence). The CDR3 totals 14 residues. CDR3 sequence reads: CASSYPTGEETQYF. CDR3 sequence (DNA): TGTGCCAGCAGCTACCCGACAGGGGAAGAGACCCAGTACTTC. Supplemented by reference TRBV5-4 and TRBJ2-5, the full variable domain reads ETGVTQSPTHLIKTRGQQVTLRCSSQSGHNTVSWYQQALGQGPQFIFQYYREEENGRGNFPPRFSGLQFPNYSSELNVNALELDDSALYLCASSYPTGEETQYFGPGTRLLVL.

The rearrangement uses TRBV5-1 and TRBJ2-7; tentative D call: TRBD1 (8 bases). Trimming removed 4 bases from V and 4 bases from J, with 24 bases in between. Germline CDR1 SGHRS, CDR2 YFSETQ. The CDR3 covers 17 residues. CDR3 loop: CASSPGGQVFASYEQYF. Written as DNA, the CDR3 is TGCGCCAGCAGCCCGGGGGGACAGGTCTTCGCGTCTTACGAGCAGTACTTC.

The sample holds a few counts of this clone. This CDR3 reads CATPDTNTGELFF. DNA of the CDR3: TGTGCCACCCCCGACACCAACACCGGGGAGCTGTTTTTT. The rearrangement joins TRBV28 to TRBJ2-2; D is ambiguous. Germline V gene data show CDR1 as MDHEN and CDR2 as SYDVKM. V gave up 10 bases and J gave up 2 bases, with 11 bases separating them. The CDR3 spans 13 residues.

Only one count was recorded for this clone. The chain couples TRBV12-3 or TRBV12-4 to TRBJ1-6; TRBD1 is a possible D gene (5 bases). CDR3 length: 13 amino acids. Trimming took 6 bases from V and 8 from J, leaving 11 bases between them. CDR3 in DNA: TGTGCCAGCAGCCCCCCGGGGGATTCACCCCTCCACTTT. Its protein is CASSPPGDSPLHF.

The V call is TRBV19, the J call TRBJ2-1; 9 nucleotides align to TRBD2. The junction had 3 bases not matched to a gene; V was cut back by 2 bases and J by 4 bases. The germline CDR1 and CDR2 sequences are LNHDA and SQIVND (reference sequence). There are 15 residues in the CDR3. CDR3 DNA sequence: TGTGCCAGTAGTATATTCGCGGGAGGGTACAATGAGCAGTTCTTC. Amino acids: CASSIFAGGYNEQFF.

J is TRBJ2-4 and V is TRBV12-3 or TRBV12-4, with TRBD1 matching over 8 bases. The CDR3 is 13 amino acids. V was clipped by 5 bases and J by 9 bases; unmatched bases: 6. The CDR3 region is CASSRSGGGIQYF. CDR3 nucleotides: TGTGCCAGCAGTCGATCAGGGGGCGGCATTCAGTACTTC.

This clone has more than one count but fewer than ten. The J gene is TRBJ1-3, the V gene TRBV30, with D hard to call. The germline V gene encodes CDR1 GTSNPN and CDR2 SVGIG (reference sequence). The CDR3 totals 15 residues. V was trimmed by 2 bases and J by 4 bases, leaving 15 bases between them. For the CDR3, the DNA is TGTGCCTGGAGTCGATCACAGTACTCGGGAAACACCATATATTTT. Translated, it gives CAWSRSQYSGNTIYF.

This chain connects TRBV7-2 to TRBJ2-7, with 10 bases matching TRBD2. The V gene end was trimmed by 5 bases and the J gene end by 6 bases; junction bases not matched to a gene: 10. Germline assignment: CDR1 SGHTA and CDR2 FQGNSA. The CDR3 extends over 15 amino acids. This chain's CDR3 is CASSQIAGGSTEQYF. The CDR3 coding sequence is TGTGCCAGCAGCCAGATAGCGGGGGGTTCCACCGAGCAGTACTTC.

The CDR3 here is CASSQEWWDRDYQPQHF. In nucleotides, the CDR3 is TGTGCCAGCAGCCAAGAGTGGTGGGACAGGGACTATCAGCCCCAGCATTTT. The rearrangement links TRBV3-1 (or the pseudogene TRBV3-2) to TRBJ1-5; 9 bases fit TRBD1. CDR3 length: 17 amino acids. After removal of 0 bases from V and 5 bases from J, the junction contained 8 bases not matched to a gene. Germline V gives CDR1 LGHDT, CDR2 YNNKEL (reference sequence).

The chain recombines TRBV2 with TRBJ2-1, with 7 bases fitting TRBD1. Germline CDR1 is SNHLY and CDR2 is FYNNEI. This CDR3 has 13 amino acids. V lost 6 bases to trimming and J lost 6 bases; unmatched junction nucleotides: 5. The CDR3 sequence is CASRTGQLNEQFF. The CDR3 DNA reads TGTGCCAGCAGGACGGGACAGCTCAATGAGCAGTTCTTC. Drawing the rest from reference TRBV2 and TRBJ2-1, the complete variable domain is EPEVTQTPSHQVTQMGQEVILRCVPISNHLYFYWYRQILGQKVEFLVSFYNNEISEKSEIFDDQFSVERPDGSNFTLKIRSTKLEDSAMYFCASRTGQLNEQFFGPGTRLTVL.

This clone was seen a single time. J is TRBJ1-4 and V is TRBV12-3 or TRBV12-4, with a possible D match to TRBD1 (5 bases). V was cut by 6 bases and J by 7 bases, with 9 bases left in between. This CDR3 region has 12 residues. As DNA, the CDR3 is TGTGCCAGCAGCAGGGTGGGTGAAAAACTGTTTTTT. This codes for CASSRVGEKLFF.

The sample holds a few counts of this clone. The chain employs TRBV19 and TRBJ1-1; no firm D call. This CDR3 is built from 13 residues. Germline loops: CDR1 LNHDA, CDR2 SQIVND (reference sequence). Trimming pared 8 bases from V and 3 bases from J, leaving 13 bases between. In DNA form, the CDR3 reads TGTGCCAGTGGTAGAGGGCCCCACACTGAAGCTTTCTTT. Translated, it gives CASGRGPHTEAFF.

This chain connects TRBV30 to TRBJ1-2; D call uncertain. Trimming pared 0 bases from V and 7 bases from J, leaving 24 bases between. This CDR3 is 17 amino acids long. CDR1 is GTSNPN, CDR2 SVGIG, per germline (reference sequence). The CDR3 loop reads CAWSVSTVTSAARGYTF. Here the CDR3 DNA reads TGTGCCTGGAGTGTTTCCACGGTCACGTCCGCTGCCCGTGGCTACACCTTC. The full variable domain, with the rest looked up from reference TRBV30 and TRBJ1-2, is SQTIHQWPATLVQPVGSPLSLECTVEGTSNPNLYWYRQAAGRGLQLLFYSVGIGQISSEVPQNLSASRPQDRQFILSSKKLLLSDSGFYLCAWSVSTVTSAARGYTFGSGTRLTVV.

The rearrangement joins TRBV28 to TRBJ1-5, with 10 bases matching TRBD1. The CDR3 is made up of 15 amino acids. The trim removed 5 bases at V and 4 bases at J, leaving 5 bases unmatched. Germline V lookup: CDR1 MDHEN, CDR2 SYDVKM. CDR3 in DNA: TGTGCCAGCAGTCGCCGGACAGGGGGGAATCAGCCCCAGCATTTT. This translates into CASSRRTGGNQPQHF.